This T cell receptor beta chain was documented in a study of technical replicates of blood from a few donors. This CDR3 is 15 amino acids long. Trimming at V came to 5 bases and at J to 1 base, leaving 7 bases not matched to a gene. Germline V gene sequence: CDR1 SEHNR, CDR2 FQNEAQ (reference sequence). Repertoires were generated with immunoSEQ multiplex PCR, while TCRdb's copy carries only in-frame clones and drops some. The sample records 91,000 or so clones, 95% being singletons. Source material: T cells isolated from PBMCs. The sequence derives from a human donor in good health. The chain uses TRBV7-9 and TRBJ2-7, with 8 bases identical to TRBD1. CDR3 coding DNA: TGTGCCAGCAGCCTTCGGACAGGGAAATCCTACGAGCAGTACTTC. Translating gives CASSLRTGKSYEQYF.